These T cell receptor beta chains were read from a single sample in a study of T cell clonotyping in hematopoietic cell transplantation. Repertoires were generated with immunoSEQ multiplex PCR, while TCRdb's copy carries only in-frame clones and drops some. The sample has approximately 27,000 clones, about 93% seen once. Sequenced here: peripheral blood mononuclear cells, sampled before stem cell transplant. These receptors originate from a man in his forties or fifties with acute myeloid leukemia. Some clones in this sample may be carry-over from other donors' samples. The CDR3 runs from the conserved cysteine through the conserved F or W. Each record gives: J gene, clone size, V gene, D gene, CDR3 protein, CDR3 DNA. The D gene is left open where the match is weak. Only some rows state a clone size, as once, few, many or a class for expanded clones.

j_call: TRBJ2-3
clone_size: once
v_call: TRBV11-2
d_call: TRBD1
cdr3_aa: CASSWDSQADTQYF
cdr3_nt: TGTGCCAGCAGCTGGGACAGTCAGGCAGATACGCAGTATTTT

j_call: TRBJ2-2
clone_size: .
v_call: TRBV7-9
d_call: TRBD2
cdr3_aa: CASSLARLAGKNTGELFF
cdr3_nt: TGTGCCAGCAGCTTAGCGCGGCTAGCGGGAAAGAACACCGGGGAGCTGTTTTTT

j_call: TRBJ1-1
clone_size: .
v_call: TRBV19
d_call: TRBD1
cdr3_aa: CASLGGRARTNTEAFF
cdr3_nt: TGTGCCAGCCTAGGGGGCAGGGCGAGAACAAACACTGAAGCTTTCTTT

j_call: TRBJ1-5
clone_size: .
v_call: TRBV28
d_call: .
cdr3_aa: CASSLGSGVQPQHF
cdr3_nt: TGTGCCAGCAGTTTAGGGTCAGGGGTTCAGCCCCAGCATTTT

j_call: TRBJ2-3
clone_size: .
v_call: TRBV30
d_call: TRBD1
cdr3_aa: CAWRGDRGRNTQYF
cdr3_nt: TGTGCCTGGAGGGGGGACAGGGGGAGGAATACGCAGTATTTT

j_call: TRBJ1-6
clone_size: .
v_call: TRBV2
d_call: .
cdr3_aa: CASGGRSPLHF
cdr3_nt: TGTGCCAGTGGGGGGCGATCACCCCTCCACTTT

j_call: TRBJ1-4
clone_size: .
v_call: TRBV4-1
d_call: .
cdr3_aa: CASSPAGTPTTNEKLFF
cdr3_nt: TGCGCCAGCAGCCCCGCCGGGACACCCACAACTAATGAAAAACTGTTTTTT

j_call: TRBJ1-2
clone_size: .
v_call: TRBV27
d_call: TRBD1
cdr3_aa: CASSLGPDRGNGYTF
cdr3_nt: TGTGCCAGCAGTTTAGGCCCGGACAGGGGAAATGGCTACACCTTC

j_call: TRBJ2-2
clone_size: once
v_call: TRBV5-4
d_call: .
cdr3_aa: CASSSGGRAGTGELFF
cdr3_nt: TGTGCCAGCAGCTCTGGAGGCAGGGCGGGCACCGGGGAGCTGTTTTTT

j_call: TRBJ1-2
clone_size: .
v_call: TRBV7-9
d_call: .
cdr3_aa: CASTRRGVDYGYTF
cdr3_nt: TGTGCCAGCACCAGACGGGGGGTTGACTATGGCTACACCTTC

j_call: TRBJ2-5
clone_size: once
v_call: TRBV7-9
d_call: TRBD2
cdr3_aa: CASSRGGGEETQYF
cdr3_nt: TGTGCCAGCAGCCGCGGGGGGGGCGAAGAGACCCAGTACTTC

j_call: TRBJ2-4
clone_size: .
v_call: TRBV11-2
d_call: TRBD2
cdr3_aa: CASSFPGLVGNIQYF
cdr3_nt: TGTGCCAGCAGCTTCCCGGGACTAGTAGGGAACATTCAGTACTTC

j_call: TRBJ1-1
clone_size: .
v_call: TRBV21-1
d_call: .
cdr3_aa: CASSKRAEGSTEAFF
cdr3_nt: TGTGCCAGCAGCAAACGCGCGGAAGGAAGCACTGAAGCTTTCTTT

j_call: TRBJ1-3
clone_size: once
v_call: TRBV28
d_call: .
cdr3_aa: CASFRAGGVTGNTIYF
cdr3_nt: TGTGCCAGTTTTAGGGCGGGGGGTGTCACTGGAAACACCATATATTTT

j_call: TRBJ2-2
clone_size: .
v_call: TRBV19
d_call: TRBD1
cdr3_aa: CASSQTGAVGELFF
cdr3_nt: TGTGCCAGTAGTCAGACAGGGGCGGTCGGGGAGCTGTTTTTT

j_call: TRBJ1-3
clone_size: .
v_call: TRBV28
d_call: .
cdr3_aa: CASSLFLGNTIYF
cdr3_nt: TGTGCCAGCAGTTTATTTCTGGGAAACACCATATATTTT

j_call: TRBJ2-7
clone_size: .
v_call: TRBV27
d_call: .
cdr3_aa: CASRRGLGGYYEQYF
cdr3_nt: TGTGCCAGCAGACGGGGCCTAGGGGGGTACTACGAGCAGTACTTC

j_call: TRBJ1-5
clone_size: .
v_call: TRBV30
d_call: .
cdr3_aa: CAWSRGQEQPQHF
cdr3_nt: TGTGCCTGGAGCCGGGGGCAGGAACAGCCCCAGCATTTT

j_call: TRBJ2-5
clone_size: .
v_call: TRBV7-7
d_call: .
cdr3_aa: CASSPAGSPVQETQYF
cdr3_nt: TGTGCCAGCAGCCCTGCGGGGAGCCCCGTCCAAGAGACCCAGTACTTC

j_call: TRBJ1-2
clone_size: .
v_call: TRBV7-9
d_call: .
cdr3_aa: CASSLGEFLFTF
cdr3_nt: TGTGCCAGCAGCTTAGGGGAGTTCTTGTTCACCTTC

j_call: TRBJ2-2
clone_size: .
v_call: TRBV11-3
d_call: TRBD1
cdr3_aa: CASSYYGQGAGSNTGELFF
cdr3_nt: TGTGCCAGCAGCTACTATGGACAGGGGGCTGGATCGAACACCGGGGAGCTGTTTTTT

j_call: TRBJ2-3
clone_size: .
v_call: TRBV28
d_call: .
cdr3_aa: CASSLDTQYF
cdr3_nt: TGTGCCAGCAGTTTAGATACGCAGTATTTT

j_call: TRBJ1-1
clone_size: .
v_call: TRBV21-1
d_call: .
cdr3_aa: CASSKAVTTMNTEAFF
cdr3_nt: TGTGCCAGCAGCAAAGCTGTTACGACTATGAACACTGAAGCTTTCTTT

j_call: TRBJ2-7
clone_size: .
v_call: TRBV7-9
d_call: TRBD1
cdr3_aa: CASSSQGFYEQYF
cdr3_nt: TGTGCCAGCAGCTCACAGGGGTTCTACGAGCAGTACTTC

j_call: TRBJ1-5
clone_size: .
v_call: TRBV11-2
d_call: .
cdr3_aa: CASSDRLGQPQHF
cdr3_nt: TGTGCCAGCAGCGACCGCCTCGGTCAGCCCCAGCATTTT

j_call: TRBJ1-4
clone_size: .
v_call: TRBV19
d_call: .
cdr3_aa: CASSIRSGEKLFF
cdr3_nt: TGTGCCAGTAGTATAAGGTCGGGTGAAAAACTGTTTTTT

j_call: TRBJ2-3
clone_size: .
v_call: TRBV2
d_call: .
cdr3_aa: CAEGGGPGTDTQYF
cdr3_nt: TGTGCCGAGGGGGGGGGCCCGGGGACAGATACGCAGTATTTT

j_call: TRBJ2-7
clone_size: .
v_call: TRBV9
d_call: .
cdr3_aa: CASSPRDPPYEQYF
cdr3_nt: TGTGCCAGCAGCCCGAGGGACCCACCCTACGAGCAGTACTTC

j_call: TRBJ1-1
clone_size: .
v_call: TRBV19
d_call: .
cdr3_aa: CASSNWTEGYMNTEAFF
cdr3_nt: TGTGCCAGTAGTAATTGGACAGAAGGTTACATGAACACTGAAGCTTTCTTT

j_call: TRBJ1-5
clone_size: .
v_call: TRBV2
d_call: TRBD1
cdr3_aa: CASSVTGDQPQHF
cdr3_nt: TGTGCCAGCAGTGTAACAGGGGACCAGCCCCAGCATTTT

j_call: TRBJ2-7
clone_size: .
v_call: TRBV5-8
d_call: TRBD1
cdr3_aa: CASSRTGTRYEQYF
cdr3_nt: TGTGCCAGCAGCAGGACAGGGACGCGCTACGAGCAGTACTTC

j_call: TRBJ1-1
clone_size: .
v_call: TRBV5-6
d_call: .
cdr3_aa: CASSLPGELNTEAFF
cdr3_nt: TGTGCCAGCAGCTTGCCAGGGGAATTAAACACTGAAGCTTTCTTT

j_call: TRBJ2-3
clone_size: .
v_call: TRBV5-1
d_call: TRBD2
cdr3_aa: CASSWGTSGSTDTQYF
cdr3_nt: TGCGCCAGCAGCTGGGGGACTAGCGGGAGTACAGATACGCAGTATTTT

j_call: TRBJ2-1
clone_size: .
v_call: TRBV6-5
d_call: .
cdr3_aa: CASSSLTGEQFF
cdr3_nt: TGTGCCAGCAGTTCGCTTACAGGGGAGCAGTTCTTC

j_call: TRBJ2-7
clone_size: .
v_call: TRBV18
d_call: TRBD2
cdr3_aa: CASSAGDEQYF
cdr3_nt: TGTGCCAGCTCCGCGGGGGACGAGCAGTACTTC

j_call: TRBJ2-2
clone_size: .
v_call: TRBV5-6
d_call: .
cdr3_aa: CASSLDLGGTGELFF
cdr3_nt: TGTGCCAGCAGCTTGGACTTAGGGGGAACCGGGGAGCTGTTTTTT

j_call: TRBJ1-1
clone_size: .
v_call: TRBV7-2
d_call: .
cdr3_aa: CASSTGRLGSIGPEAFF
cdr3_nt: TGTGCCAGCAGCACAGGGCGACTCGGGTCGATTGGACCTGAAGCTTTCTTT

j_call: TRBJ2-7
clone_size: .
v_call: TRBV28
d_call: TRBD2
cdr3_aa: CASRLAVTYEQYF
cdr3_nt: TGTGCCAGCCGACTAGCGGTGACCTACGAGCAGTACTTC

j_call: TRBJ2-7
clone_size: .
v_call: TRBV7-2
d_call: TRBD1
cdr3_aa: CASSFQGDEQYF
cdr3_nt: TGTGCCAGCAGCTTTCAGGGGGACGAGCAGTACTTC

j_call: TRBJ2-7
clone_size: .
v_call: TRBV6-6
d_call: .
cdr3_aa: CASNKNGAGLSYEQYF
cdr3_nt: TGTGCCAGCAATAAGAATGGGGCAGGCCTATCCTACGAGCAGTACTTC

j_call: TRBJ2-7
clone_size: .
v_call: TRBV10-3
d_call: TRBD2
cdr3_aa: CAISESFSGLFSYEQYF
cdr3_nt: TGTGCCATCAGTGAGTCATTTAGCGGGCTCTTCTCCTACGAGCAGTACTTC

j_call: TRBJ1-3
clone_size: .
v_call: TRBV5-4
d_call: .
cdr3_aa: CASSLDAGAGNTIYF
cdr3_nt: TGTGCCAGCAGCTTGGACGCAGGAGCTGGAAACACCATATATTTT

j_call: TRBJ2-3
clone_size: .
v_call: TRBV11-3
d_call: .
cdr3_aa: CASSQNTDTQYF
cdr3_nt: TGTGCCAGCAGCCAAAACACAGATACGCAGTATTTT

j_call: TRBJ2-7
clone_size: .
v_call: TRBV28
d_call: .
cdr3_aa: CASRGGGSSYEQYF
cdr3_nt: TGTGCCAGCAGAGGGGGGGGGAGCTCCTACGAGCAGTACTTC

j_call: TRBJ2-1
clone_size: .
v_call: TRBV7-6
d_call: .
cdr3_aa: CASSLDGYGEQFF
cdr3_nt: TGTGCCAGCAGCTTAGATGGGTACGGTGAGCAGTTCTTC

j_call: TRBJ2-6
clone_size: .
v_call: TRBV4-3
d_call: .
cdr3_aa: CASSPTRGANVLTF
cdr3_nt: TGCGCCAGCAGCCCTACAAGAGGGGCCAACGTCCTGACTTTC

j_call: TRBJ1-1
clone_size: .
v_call: TRBV5-1
d_call: TRBD1
cdr3_aa: CASSLATGGGTEAFF
cdr3_nt: TGCGCCAGCAGCTTGGCAACAGGGGGCGGCACTGAAGCTTTCTTT

j_call: TRBJ2-1
clone_size: .
v_call: TRBV7-2
d_call: TRBD2
cdr3_aa: CASSSSGDSYNEQFF
cdr3_nt: TGTGCCAGCAGCTCTAGCGGGGACTCCTACAATGAGCAGTTCTTC

j_call: TRBJ2-7
clone_size: .
v_call: TRBV6-5
d_call: .
cdr3_aa: CASRETHNYEQYF
cdr3_nt: TGTGCCAGCAGAGAGACTCACAACTACGAGCAGTACTTC

j_call: TRBJ1-1
clone_size: .
v_call: TRBV6-5
d_call: .
cdr3_aa: CASSPDGVSWTEAFF
cdr3_nt: TGTGCCAGCAGCCCCGACGGCGTAAGTTGGACTGAAGCTTTCTTT

j_call: TRBJ1-5
clone_size: .
v_call: TRBV19
d_call: TRBD1
cdr3_aa: CASSPGTGEVGQPQHF
cdr3_nt: TGTGCCAGTAGTCCCGGGACAGGGGAAGTTGGTCAGCCCCAGCATTTT

j_call: TRBJ2-3
clone_size: .
v_call: TRBV5-5
d_call: TRBD1
cdr3_aa: CASSPRPTGQSTDTQYF
cdr3_nt: TGTGCCAGCAGCCCCCGACCGACGGGACAGTCCACAGATACGCAGTATTTT

j_call: TRBJ2-7
clone_size: .
v_call: TRBV27
d_call: TRBD2
cdr3_aa: CASSLYGGSGLPYEQYF
cdr3_nt: TGTGCCAGCAGTTTATATGGGGGTAGCGGGCTTCCCTACGAGCAGTACTTC

j_call: TRBJ1-5
clone_size: .
v_call: TRBV7-2
d_call: TRBD1
cdr3_aa: CASSHDRGHSQPQHF
cdr3_nt: TGTGCCAGCAGCCACGACAGGGGGCATAGTCAGCCCCAGCATTTT